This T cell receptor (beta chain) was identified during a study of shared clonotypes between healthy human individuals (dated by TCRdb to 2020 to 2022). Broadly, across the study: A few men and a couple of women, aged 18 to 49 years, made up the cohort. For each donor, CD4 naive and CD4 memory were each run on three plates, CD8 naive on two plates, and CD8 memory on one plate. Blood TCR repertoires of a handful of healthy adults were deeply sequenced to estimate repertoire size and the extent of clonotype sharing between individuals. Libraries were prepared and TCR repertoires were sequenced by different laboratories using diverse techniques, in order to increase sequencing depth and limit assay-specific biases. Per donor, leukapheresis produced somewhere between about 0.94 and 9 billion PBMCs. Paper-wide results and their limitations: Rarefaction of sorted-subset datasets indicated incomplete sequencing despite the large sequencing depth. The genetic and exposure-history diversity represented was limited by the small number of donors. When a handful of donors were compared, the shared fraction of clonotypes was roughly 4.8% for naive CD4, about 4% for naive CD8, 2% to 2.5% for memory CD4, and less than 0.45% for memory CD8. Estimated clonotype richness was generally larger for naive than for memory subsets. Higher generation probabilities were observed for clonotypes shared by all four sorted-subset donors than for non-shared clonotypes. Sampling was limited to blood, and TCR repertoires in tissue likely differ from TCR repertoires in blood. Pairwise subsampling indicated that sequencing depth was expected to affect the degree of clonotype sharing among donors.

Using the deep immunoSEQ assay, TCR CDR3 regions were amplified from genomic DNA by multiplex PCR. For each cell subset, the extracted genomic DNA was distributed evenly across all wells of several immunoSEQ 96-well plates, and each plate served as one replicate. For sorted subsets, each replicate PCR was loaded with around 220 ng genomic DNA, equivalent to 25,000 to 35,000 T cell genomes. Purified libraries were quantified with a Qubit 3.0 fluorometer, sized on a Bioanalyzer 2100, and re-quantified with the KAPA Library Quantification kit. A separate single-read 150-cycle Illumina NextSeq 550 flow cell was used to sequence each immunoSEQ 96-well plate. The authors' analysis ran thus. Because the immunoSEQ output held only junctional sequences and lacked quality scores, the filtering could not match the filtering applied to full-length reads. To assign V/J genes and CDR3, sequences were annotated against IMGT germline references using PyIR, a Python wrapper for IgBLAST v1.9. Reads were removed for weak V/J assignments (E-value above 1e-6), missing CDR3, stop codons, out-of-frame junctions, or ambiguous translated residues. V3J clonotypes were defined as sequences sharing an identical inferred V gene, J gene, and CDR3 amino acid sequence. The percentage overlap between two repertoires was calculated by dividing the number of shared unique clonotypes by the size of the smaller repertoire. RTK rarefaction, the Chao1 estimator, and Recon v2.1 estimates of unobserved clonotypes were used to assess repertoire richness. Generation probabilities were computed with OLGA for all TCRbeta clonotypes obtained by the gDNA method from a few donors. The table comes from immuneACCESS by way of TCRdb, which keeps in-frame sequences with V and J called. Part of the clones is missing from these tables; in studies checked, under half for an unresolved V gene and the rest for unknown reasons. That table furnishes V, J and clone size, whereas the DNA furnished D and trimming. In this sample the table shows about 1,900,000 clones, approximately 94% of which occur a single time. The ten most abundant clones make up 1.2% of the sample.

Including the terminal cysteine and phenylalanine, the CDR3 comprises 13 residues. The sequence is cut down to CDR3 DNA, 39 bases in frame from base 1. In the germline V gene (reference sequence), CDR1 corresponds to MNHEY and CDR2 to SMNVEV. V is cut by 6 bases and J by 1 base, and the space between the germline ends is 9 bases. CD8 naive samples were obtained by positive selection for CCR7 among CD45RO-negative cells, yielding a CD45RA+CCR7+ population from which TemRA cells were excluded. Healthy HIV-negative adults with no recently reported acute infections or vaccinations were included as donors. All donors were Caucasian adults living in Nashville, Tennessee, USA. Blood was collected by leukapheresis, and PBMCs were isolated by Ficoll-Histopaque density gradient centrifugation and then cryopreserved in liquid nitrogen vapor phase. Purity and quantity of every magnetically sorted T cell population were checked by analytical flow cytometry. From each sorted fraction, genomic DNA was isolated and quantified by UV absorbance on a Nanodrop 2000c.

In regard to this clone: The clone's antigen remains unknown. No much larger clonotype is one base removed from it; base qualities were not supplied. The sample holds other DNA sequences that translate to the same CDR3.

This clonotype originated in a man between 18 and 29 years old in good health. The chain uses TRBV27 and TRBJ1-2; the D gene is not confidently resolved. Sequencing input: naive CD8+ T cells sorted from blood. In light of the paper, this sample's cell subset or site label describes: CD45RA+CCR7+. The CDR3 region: CASSPDGNYGYTF. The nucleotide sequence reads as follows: TGTGCCAGCAGCCCCGATGGTAACTATGGCTACACCTTC.